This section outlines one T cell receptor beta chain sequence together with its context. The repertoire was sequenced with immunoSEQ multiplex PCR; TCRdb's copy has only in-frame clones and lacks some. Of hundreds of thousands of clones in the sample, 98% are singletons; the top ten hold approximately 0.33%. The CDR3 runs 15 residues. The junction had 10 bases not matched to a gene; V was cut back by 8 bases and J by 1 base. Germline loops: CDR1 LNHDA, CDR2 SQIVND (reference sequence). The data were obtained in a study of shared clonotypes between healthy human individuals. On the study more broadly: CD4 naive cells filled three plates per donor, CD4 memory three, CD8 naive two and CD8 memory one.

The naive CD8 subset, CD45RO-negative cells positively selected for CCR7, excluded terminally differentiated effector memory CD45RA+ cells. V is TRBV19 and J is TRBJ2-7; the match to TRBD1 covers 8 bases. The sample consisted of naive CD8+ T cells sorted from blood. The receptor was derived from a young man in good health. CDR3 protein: CASGDRGPPSYEQYF. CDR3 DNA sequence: TGTGCCAGTGGTGACAGGGGACCCCCTTCCTACGAGCAGTACTTC.